A selection of T cell receptor beta chains follows, all from one sample in a study of beta chain features in type 1 diabetes. Using immunoSEQ multiplex PCR, the repertoire was profiled, and TCRdb retains in-frame clones only, with some absent. The profile shows over 300,000 clones, around 8.5% of them singletons. Sequenced material: central memory CD4+ T cells from blood. The source of these receptors is a man aged 30 to 45 with type 1 diabetes. Both conserved end residues are part of each CDR3. A D gene is named only where the DNA matches it firmly. The size field is filled for only some rows; it gives once, few, many or a size class.

j_gene,d_gene,abundance,v_gene,CDR3aa,CDR3nt
TRBJ1-3,TRBD1,-,TRBV11-2,CASSRGQGTGNTIYF,TGTGCCAGCAGCCGAGGACAGGGGACTGGAAACACCATATATTTT
TRBJ2-5,-,few,TRBV5-1,CASSWDSGEAQYF,TGCGCCAGCAGCTGGGACTCGGGCGAGGCCCAGTACTTC
TRBJ1-2,-,many,TRBV7-2,CASSSDRIHGYTF,TGTGCCAGCAGCAGCGACAGAATACACGGCTACACCTTC
TRBJ2-5,-,-,TRBV7-8,CASSAQETQYF,TGTGCCAGCAGCGCGCAAGAGACCCAGTACTTC
TRBJ1-5,-,-,TRBV4-3,CASSQDRTVNQPQHF,TGCGCCAGCAGCCAAGATAGGACAGTGAATCAGCCCCAGCATTTT
TRBJ2-2,-,many,TRBV4-3,CASSQDPGAGELFF,TGCGCCAGCAGCCAAGATCCAGGAGCCGGGGAGCTGTTTTTT
TRBJ2-1,-,-,TRBV5-1,CASSLLPQGQGGEQFF,TGCGCCAGCAGCTTGTTACCCCAGGGACAAGGGGGTGAGCAGTTCTTC
TRBJ1-2,-,-,TRBV27,CASSLQVVGYGYTF,TGTGCCAGCAGTTTACAAGTAGTGGGCTATGGCTACACCTTC
TRBJ2-5,-,few,TRBV5-1,CASSFSLGPRETQYF,TGCGCCAGCAGCTTTTCCCTCGGCCCACGAGAGACCCAGTACTTC
TRBJ1-3,-,-,TRBV7-9,CASSPGRSRSGNTIYF,TGTGCCAGCAGCCCAGGGCGGTCCCGCTCTGGAAACACCATATATTTT
TRBJ1-6,-,-,TRBV14,CASSQTGGGTGQRPLHF,TGTGCCAGCAGCCAAACCGGGGGAGGGACCGGACAAAGACCCCTCCACTTT
TRBJ2-3,TRBD2,few,TRBV2,CASSEARTSGTDTQYF,TGTGCCAGCAGTGAAGCGCGGACTAGCGGGACAGATACGCAGTATTTT
TRBJ2-2,-,few,TRBV6-5,CASSYSITLGTGELFF,TGTGCCAGCAGTTACTCGATAACGCTGGGCACCGGGGAGCTGTTTTTT
TRBJ2-7,-,few,TRBV28,CASSLLTGAFSYEQYF,TGTGCCAGCAGTTTATTGACGGGGGCCTTCTCCTACGAGCAGTACTTC
TRBJ2-6,TRBD2,few,TRBV2,CASSGRTGGGANVLTF,TGTGCCAGCAGTGGTAGGACGGGAGGTGGGGCCAACGTCCTGACTTTC
TRBJ1-6,TRBD1,-,TRBV4-3,CASSQNPQGAGGNSPLHF,TGCGCCAGCAGCCAAAACCCTCAGGGGGCCGGTGGGAATTCACCCCTCCACTTT
TRBJ2-3,TRBD1,few,TRBV7-9,CASSQGQPSTDTQYF,TGTGCCAGCAGCCAGGGACAGCCTAGCACAGATACGCAGTATTTT
TRBJ2-5,-,-,TRBV7-9,CASSLGTVRSETQYF,TGTGCCAGCAGCTTAGGGACAGTAAGATCGGAGACCCAGTACTTC
TRBJ1-2,-,-,TRBV7-2,CASSVNRIYGYTF,TGTGCCAGCAGCGTAAACAGAATCTATGGCTACACCTTC
TRBJ1-4,-,many,TRBV29-1,CSVEDKGLLFF,TGCAGCGTTGAGGACAAGGGACTTCTGTTTTTT
TRBJ2-3,TRBD1,-,TRBV9,CASSVAGTATDTQYF,TGTGCCAGCAGCGTAGCGGGGACAGCCACAGATACGCAGTATTTT
TRBJ1-1,-,few,TRBV11-2,CASSPLLGAEAFF,TGTGCCAGCAGCCCCCTATTGGGAGCTGAAGCTTTCTTT
TRBJ2-5,-,many,TRBV19,CASSIRLQETQYF,TGTGCCAGTAGTATCAGGTTACAAGAGACCCAGTACTTC
TRBJ1-6,-,few,TRBV27,CASSLGQTSPLHF,TGTGCCAGCAGTTTAGGACAGACGTCACCCCTCCACTTT
TRBJ2-7,-,-,TRBV25-1,CASSVTGPYEQYF,TGTGCCAGCAGTGTGACGGGACCCTACGAGCAGTACTTC
TRBJ2-3,TRBD2,few,TRBV10-3,CASSPTSSTDTQYF,TGTGCCAGCAGCCCGACTAGCAGCACAGATACGCAGTATTTT
TRBJ2-2,-,few,TRBV28,CASSKTAGRYTGELFF,TGTGCCAGCAGTAAAACCGCGGGGAGGTACACCGGGGAGCTGTTTTTT
TRBJ2-1,-,many,TRBV6-1,CASSEVSVRPPFF,TGTGCCAGCAGTGAAGTGAGCGTCAGGCCCCCATTCTTC
TRBJ2-7,-,few,TRBV18,CASSPVTETEQYF,TGTGCCAGCTCACCGGTGACCGAAACCGAGCAGTACTTC
TRBJ1-1,TRBD1,-,TRBV29-1,CSADRGRGTEAFF,TGCAGCGCCGACAGGGGTCGAGGGACTGAAGCTTTCTTT
TRBJ2-3,-,-,TRBV7-2,CASSLAGLSTDTQYF,TGTGCCAGCAGCTTAGCGGGGCTAAGCACAGATACGCAGTATTTT
TRBJ1-2,-,few,TRBV6-5,CASSPTQGNYGYTF,TGTGCCAGCAGCCCCACACAGGGTAACTATGGCTACACCTTC
TRBJ2-1,-,many,TRBV15,CATSRDFRGDNEQFF,TGTGCCACCAGCAGAGACTTCAGGGGCGACAATGAGCAGTTCTTC
TRBJ1-1,-,few,TRBV28,CASSLISGTEAFF,TGTGCCAGCAGTTTAATTTCTGGAACTGAAGCTTTCTTT
TRBJ2-3,TRBD2,few,TRBV7-9,CASSRGGAVDTQYF,TGTGCCAGCAGCCGCGGGGGGGCCGTAGATACGCAGTATTTT
TRBJ2-1,-,-,TRBV7-6,CASSLDQAYNEQFF,TGTGCCAGCAGCTTAGACCAGGCTTACAATGAGCAGTTCTTC
TRBJ2-5,-,-,TRBV30,CAWSVKLRETQYF,TGTGCCTGGAGTGTAAAGCTGAGGGAGACCCAGTACTTC
TRBJ1-5,-,many,TRBV28,CASSTARVGNNQPQHF,TGTGCCAGCAGCACAGCCAGGGTTGGGAATAATCAGCCCCAGCATTTT
TRBJ1-2,TRBD1,-,TRBV29-1,CSVEGQHYGYTF,TGCAGCGTTGAGGGACAGCACTATGGCTACACCTTC
TRBJ2-1,TRBD2,-,TRBV11-2,CASSVSSGGEYEQFF,TGTGCCAGCAGCGTTAGTAGCGGGGGGGAGTATGAGCAGTTCTTC
TRBJ2-2,-,-,TRBV7-9,CASSSIGGSFGTGELFF,TGTGCCAGCAGCTCTATCGGGGGCTCCTTCGGCACCGGGGAGCTGTTTTTT
TRBJ2-3,-,-,TRBV7-9,CASNRGTQYF,TGTGCCAGCAACCGGGGTACGCAGTATTTT
TRBJ2-7,-,few,TRBV7-6,CASSALRDTSSYEQYF,TGTGCCAGCAGCGCCCTCCGGGACACAAGCTCCTACGAGCAGTACTTC
TRBJ2-7,-,few,TRBV27,CASSLVGASGYGYEQYF,TGTGCCAGCAGTTTAGTTGGGGCCTCTGGCTACGGCTACGAGCAGTACTTC
TRBJ2-7,TRBD2,-,TRBV7-2,CASSAGSAGGPYEQYF,TGTGCCAGCAGCGCAGGGTCAGCGGGGGGGCCCTACGAGCAGTACTTC
TRBJ1-2,-,many,TRBV7-6,CASSPDGRYGYTF,TGTGCCAGCAGCCCGGACGGCAGATATGGCTACACCTTC
TRBJ2-3,-,few,TRBV7-2,CANGGVTDTQYF,TGTGCCAACGGGGGAGTGACAGATACGCAGTATTTT
TRBJ2-5,-,-,TRBV5-6,CASSFRVGETQYF,TGTGCCAGCAGCTTCCGAGTGGGAGAGACCCAGTACTTC
TRBJ2-5,-,few,TRBV5-4,CASSLGEETQYF,TGTGCCAGCAGCCTGGGGGAAGAGACCCAGTACTTC
TRBJ2-5,TRBD2,-,TRBV29-1,CSVARAGGQETQYF,TGCAGCGTTGCTCGGGCGGGGGGGCAAGAGACCCAGTACTTC
TRBJ1-1,TRBD1,-,TRBV11-2,CASSSGTGLPEAFF,TGTGCCAGCAGCTCCGGGACAGGGCTCCCTGAAGCTTTCTTT
TRBJ2-1,-,few,TRBV19,CASSIGLTPGNEQFF,TGTGCCAGTAGTATAGGGCTTACCCCGGGGAATGAGCAGTTCTTC
TRBJ2-1,-,-,TRBV11-3,CASSPGVQSSYNEQFF,TGTGCCAGCAGCCCTGGGGTGCAGAGCTCCTACAATGAGCAGTTCTTC
TRBJ1-2,-,once,TRBV5-4,CASSSNAGSDGYTF,TGTGCCAGCAGCTCTAACGCGGGGAGCGATGGCTACACCTTC
TRBJ1-4,-,few,TRBV28,CASRLTGLVEKLFF,TGTGCCAGCAGACTAACAGGGTTGGTTGAAAAACTGTTTTTT